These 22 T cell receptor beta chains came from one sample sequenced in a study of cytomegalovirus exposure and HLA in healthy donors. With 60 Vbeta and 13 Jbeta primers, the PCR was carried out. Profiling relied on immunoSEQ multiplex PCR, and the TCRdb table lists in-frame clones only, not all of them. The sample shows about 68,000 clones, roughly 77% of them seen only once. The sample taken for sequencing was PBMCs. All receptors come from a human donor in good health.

DNA of the CDR3: TGTGCCAGCAGCCACCAGATGAACGGGACATACAGCAATCAGCCCCAGCATTTT. It encodes CASSHQMNGTYSNQPQHF. The V call is TRBV14, the J call TRBJ1-5, with a weak D call TRBD1 (6 bases). V lost 3 bases, J lost 1 base, and 19 bases lay in between. The germline V gene has CDR1 SGHDN and CDR2 FVKESK. This CDR3 has 18 residues. Combining the CDR3 with reference TRBV14 and TRBJ1-5 gives the whole variable domain EAGVTQFPSHSVIEKGQTVTLRCDPISGHDNLYWYRRVMGKEIKFLLHFVKESKQDESGMPNNRFLAERTGGTYSTLKVQPAELEDSGVYFCASSHQMNGTYSNQPQHFGDGTRLSIL.

In nucleotides, the CDR3 is TGCGCCAGCAGTGAGTCCGCCGGGGGGATTCTATTAGAGACCCAGTACTTC. Amino acids: CASSESAGGILLETQYF. This chain joins TRBV10-1 and TRBJ2-5; TRBD2 aligns across 7 bases. The CDR3 has 17 amino acids. The germline gives CDR1 WNHNN, CDR2 SYGVQD (reference sequence). J lost 4 bases, V lost 0 bases, and 11 bases had no gene match.

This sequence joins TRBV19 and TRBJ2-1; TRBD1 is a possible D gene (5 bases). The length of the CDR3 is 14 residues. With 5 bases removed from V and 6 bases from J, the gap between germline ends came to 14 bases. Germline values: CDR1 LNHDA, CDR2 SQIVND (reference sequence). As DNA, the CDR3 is TGTGCCAGTAGTTCAACACGCGACAGCAATGAGCAGTTCTTC. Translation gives CASSSTRDSNEQFF. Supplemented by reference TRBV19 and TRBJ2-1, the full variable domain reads DGGITQSPKYLFRKEGQNVTLSCEQNLNHDAMYWYRQDPGQGLRLIYYSQIVNDFQKGDIAEGYSVSREKKESFPLTVTSAQKNPTAFYLCASSSTRDSNEQFFGPGTRLTVL.

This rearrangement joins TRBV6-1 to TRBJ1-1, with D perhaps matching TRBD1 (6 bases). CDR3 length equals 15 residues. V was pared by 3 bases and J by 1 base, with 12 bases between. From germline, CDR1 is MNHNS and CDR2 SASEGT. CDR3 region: CASSDRGTKNTEAFF. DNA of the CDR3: TGTGCCAGCAGTGACAGGGGAACGAAGAACACTGAAGCTTTCTTT.

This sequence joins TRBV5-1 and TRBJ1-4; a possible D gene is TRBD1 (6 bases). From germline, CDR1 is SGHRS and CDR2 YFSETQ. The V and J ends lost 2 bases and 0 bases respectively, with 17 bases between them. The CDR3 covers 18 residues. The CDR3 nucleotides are TGCGCCAGCAGCTTAGGGGGGGGGCCGCCTGCAACTAATGAAAAACTGTTTTTT. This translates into CASSLGGGPPATNEKLFF.

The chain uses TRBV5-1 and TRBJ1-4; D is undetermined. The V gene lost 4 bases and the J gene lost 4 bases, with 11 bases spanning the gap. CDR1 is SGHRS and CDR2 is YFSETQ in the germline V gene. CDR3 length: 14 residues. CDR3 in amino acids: CASSVGSVNEKLFF. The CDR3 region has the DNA TGCGCCAGCAGCGTGGGCAGCGTTAATGAAAAACTGTTTTTT.

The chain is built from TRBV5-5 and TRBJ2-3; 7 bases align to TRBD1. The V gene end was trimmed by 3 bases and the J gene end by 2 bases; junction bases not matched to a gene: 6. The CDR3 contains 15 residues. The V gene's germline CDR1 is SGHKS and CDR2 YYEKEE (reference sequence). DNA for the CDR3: TGTGCCAGCAGCTGGACAGGCCTTCTCACAGATACGCAGTATTTT. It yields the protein CASSWTGLLTDTQYF.

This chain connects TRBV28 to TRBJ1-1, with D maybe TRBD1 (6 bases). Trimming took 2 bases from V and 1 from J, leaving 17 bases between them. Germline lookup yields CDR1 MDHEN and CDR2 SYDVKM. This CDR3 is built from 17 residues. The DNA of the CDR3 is TGTGCCAGCAGTTTAATCCCCTGGCGGGGGCAGAACACTGAAGCTTTCTTT. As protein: CASSLIPWRGQNTEAFF.

The CDR3 loop reads CASSVAGRDYGYTF. CDR3 coding DNA: TGTGCCAGCAGCGTAGCTGGGCGGGACTATGGCTACACCTTC. The rearrangement links TRBV9 to TRBJ1-2; D call uncertain. Germline lookup yields CDR1 SGDLS and CDR2 YYNGEE. This CDR3 region has 14 residues. V dropped 0 bases and J dropped 3 bases, with 9 bases sitting between them.

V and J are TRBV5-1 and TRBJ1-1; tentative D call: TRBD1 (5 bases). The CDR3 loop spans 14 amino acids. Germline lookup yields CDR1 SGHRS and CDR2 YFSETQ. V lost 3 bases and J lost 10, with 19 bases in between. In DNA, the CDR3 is TGCGCCAGCAGCTCGAACGGACGGGGGATGGGAGCTTTCTTT. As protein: CASSSNGRGMGAFF.

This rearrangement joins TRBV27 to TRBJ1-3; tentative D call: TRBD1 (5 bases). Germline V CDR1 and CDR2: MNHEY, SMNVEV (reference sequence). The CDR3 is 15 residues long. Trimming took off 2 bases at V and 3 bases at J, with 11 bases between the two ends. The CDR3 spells CASSLRQGGGNTIYF. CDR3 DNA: TGTGCCAGCAGTTTACGGCAGGGAGGTGGAAACACCATATATTTT.

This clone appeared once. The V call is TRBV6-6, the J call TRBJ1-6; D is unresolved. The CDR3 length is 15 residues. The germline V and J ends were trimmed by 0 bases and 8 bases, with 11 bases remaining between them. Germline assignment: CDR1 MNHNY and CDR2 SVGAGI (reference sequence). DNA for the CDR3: TGTGCCAGCAGTTACTCGGGAGGTCAGGATTCACCCCTCCACTTT. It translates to CASSYSGGQDSPLHF.

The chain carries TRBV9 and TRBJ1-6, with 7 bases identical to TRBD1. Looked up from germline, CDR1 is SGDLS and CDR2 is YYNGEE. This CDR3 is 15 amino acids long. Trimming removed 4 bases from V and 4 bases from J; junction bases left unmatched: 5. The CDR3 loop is CASSKGQRYNSPLHF. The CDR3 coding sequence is TGTGCCAGCAGCAAGGGACAGCGATATAATTCACCCCTCCACTTT.

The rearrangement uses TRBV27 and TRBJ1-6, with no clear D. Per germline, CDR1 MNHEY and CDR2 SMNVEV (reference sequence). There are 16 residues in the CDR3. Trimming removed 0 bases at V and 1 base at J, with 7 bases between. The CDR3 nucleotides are TGTGCCAGCAGTTTATCGAGGAGGTCCTATAATTCACCCCTCCACTTT. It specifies CASSLSRRSYNSPLHF.

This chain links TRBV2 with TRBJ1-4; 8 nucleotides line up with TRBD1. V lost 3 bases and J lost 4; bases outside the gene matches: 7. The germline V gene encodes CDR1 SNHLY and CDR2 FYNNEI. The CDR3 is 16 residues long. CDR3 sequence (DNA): TGTGCCAGCAGTGAGGACAGGGTTGGGAATAATGAAAAACTGTTTTTT. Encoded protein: CASSEDRVGNNEKLFF.

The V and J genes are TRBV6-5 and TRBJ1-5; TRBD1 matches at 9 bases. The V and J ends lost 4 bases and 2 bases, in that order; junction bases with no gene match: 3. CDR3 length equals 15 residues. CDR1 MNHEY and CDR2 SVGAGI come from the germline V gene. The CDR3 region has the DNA TGTGCCAGCAGTTTGGACAGGGGTGGCAATCAGCCCCAGCATTTT. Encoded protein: CASSLDRGGNQPQHF.

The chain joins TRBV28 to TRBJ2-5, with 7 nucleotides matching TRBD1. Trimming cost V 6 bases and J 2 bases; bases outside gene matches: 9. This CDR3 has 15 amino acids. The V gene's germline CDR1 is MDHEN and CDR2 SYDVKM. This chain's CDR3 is CASSSHRGTQETQYF. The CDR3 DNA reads TGTGCCAGCAGCTCCCACAGGGGAACTCAAGAGACCCAGTACTTC. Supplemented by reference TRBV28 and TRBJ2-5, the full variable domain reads DVKVTQSSRYLVKRTGEKVFLECVQDMDHENMFWYRQDPGLGLRLIYFSYDVKMKEKGDIPEGYSVSREKKERFSLILESASTNQTSMYLCASSSHRGTQETQYFGPGTRLLVL.

CDR3 coding DNA: TGTGCCAGCAGGCTGACAGGGGAGGCTAATGAAAAACTGTTTTTT. Protein: CASRLTGEANEKLFF. The V gene is TRBV2, the J gene TRBJ1-4; TRBD1 aligns across 8 bases. Germline V gene lookup returns CDR1 SNHLY and CDR2 FYNNEI. This CDR3 is 15 amino acids long. J lost 3 bases, V lost 6 bases, and 6 bases had no gene match.

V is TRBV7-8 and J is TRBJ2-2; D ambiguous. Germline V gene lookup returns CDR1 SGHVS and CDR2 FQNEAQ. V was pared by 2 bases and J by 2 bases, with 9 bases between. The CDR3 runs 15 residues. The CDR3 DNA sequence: TGTGCCAGCAGCTTACGAACACATAACACCGGGGAGCTGTTTTTT. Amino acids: CASSLRTHNTGELFF.

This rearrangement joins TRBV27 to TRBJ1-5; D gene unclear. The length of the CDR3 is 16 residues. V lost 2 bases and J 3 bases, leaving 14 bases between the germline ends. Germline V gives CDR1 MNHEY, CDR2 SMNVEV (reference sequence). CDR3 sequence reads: CASSLKPFPNNQPQHF. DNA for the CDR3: TGTGCCAGCAGTTTAAAGCCATTCCCCAACAATCAGCCCCAGCATTTT.

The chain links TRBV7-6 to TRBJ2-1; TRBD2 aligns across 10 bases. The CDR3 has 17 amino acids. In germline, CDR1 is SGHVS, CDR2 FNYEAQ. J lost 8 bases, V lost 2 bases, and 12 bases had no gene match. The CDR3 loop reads CASSLSSGGANFHEQFF. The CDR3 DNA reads TGTGCCAGCAGCTTATCGAGCGGGGGGGCAAATTTCCATGAGCAGTTCTTC.

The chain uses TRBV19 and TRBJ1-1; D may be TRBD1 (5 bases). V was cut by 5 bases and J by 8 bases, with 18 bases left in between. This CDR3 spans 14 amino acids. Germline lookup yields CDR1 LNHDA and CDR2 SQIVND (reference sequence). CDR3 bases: TGTGCCAGTAGTCCCCGGTGGGAAGGGGCCGAAGCTTTCTTT. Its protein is CASSPRWEGAEAFF.